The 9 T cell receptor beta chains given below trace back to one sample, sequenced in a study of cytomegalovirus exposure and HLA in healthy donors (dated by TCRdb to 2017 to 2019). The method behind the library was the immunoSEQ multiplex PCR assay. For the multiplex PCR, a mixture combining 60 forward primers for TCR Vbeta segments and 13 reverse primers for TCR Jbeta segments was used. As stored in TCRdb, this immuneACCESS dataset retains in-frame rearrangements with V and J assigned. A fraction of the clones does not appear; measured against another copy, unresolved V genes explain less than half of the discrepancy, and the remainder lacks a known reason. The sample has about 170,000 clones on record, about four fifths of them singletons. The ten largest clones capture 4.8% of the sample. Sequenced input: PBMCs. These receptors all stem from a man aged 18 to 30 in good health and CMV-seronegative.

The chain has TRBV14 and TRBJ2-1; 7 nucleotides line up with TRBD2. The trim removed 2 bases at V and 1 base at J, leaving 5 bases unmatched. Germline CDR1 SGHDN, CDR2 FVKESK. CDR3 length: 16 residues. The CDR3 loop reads CASSQIGGDSYNEQFF. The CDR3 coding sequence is TGTGCCAGCAGCCAAATTGGGGGGGATTCCTACAATGAGCAGTTCTTC. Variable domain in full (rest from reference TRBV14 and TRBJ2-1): EAGVTQFPSHSVIEKGQTVTLRCDPISGHDNLYWYRRVMGKEIKFLLHFVKESKQDESGMPNNRFLAERTGGTYSTLKVQPAELEDSGVYFCASSQIGGDSYNEQFFGPGTRLTVL.

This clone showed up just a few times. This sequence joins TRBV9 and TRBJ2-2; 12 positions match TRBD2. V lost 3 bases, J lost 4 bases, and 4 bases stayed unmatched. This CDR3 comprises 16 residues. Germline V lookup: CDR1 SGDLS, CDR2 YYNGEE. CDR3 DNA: TGTGCCAGCAGCGATGAGACTAGCGGGGGCACCGGGGAGCTGTTTTTT. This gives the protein CASSDETSGGTGELFF.

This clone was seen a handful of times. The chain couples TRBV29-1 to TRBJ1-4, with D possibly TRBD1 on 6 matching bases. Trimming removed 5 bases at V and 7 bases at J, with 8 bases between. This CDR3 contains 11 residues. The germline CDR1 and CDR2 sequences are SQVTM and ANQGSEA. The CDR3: CSVHRAEKLFF. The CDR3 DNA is TGCAGCGTTCACAGGGCTGAAAAACTGTTTTTT.

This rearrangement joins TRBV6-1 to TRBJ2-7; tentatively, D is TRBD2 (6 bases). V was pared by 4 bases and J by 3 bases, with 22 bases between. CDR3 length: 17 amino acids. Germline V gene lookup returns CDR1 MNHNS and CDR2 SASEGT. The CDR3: CASSAPGWGVRGYEQYF. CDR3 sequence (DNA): TGTGCCAGCAGTGCCCCCGGGTGGGGGGTTCGTGGCTACGAGCAGTACTTC.

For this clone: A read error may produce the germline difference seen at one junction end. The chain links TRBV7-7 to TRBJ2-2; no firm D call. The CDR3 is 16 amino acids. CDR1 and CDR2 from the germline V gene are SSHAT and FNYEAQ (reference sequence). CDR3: CASSFNPGPNTGELFF. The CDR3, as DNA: TGTGCTAGCAGCTTTAATCCAGGCCCGAACACCGGGGAGCTGTTTTTT.

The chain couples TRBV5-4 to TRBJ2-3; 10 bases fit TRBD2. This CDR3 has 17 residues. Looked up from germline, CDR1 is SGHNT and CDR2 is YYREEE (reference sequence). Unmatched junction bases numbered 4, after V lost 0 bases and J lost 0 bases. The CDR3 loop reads CASSLVVAGGSTDTQYF. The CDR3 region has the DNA TGTGCCAGCAGCTTGGTGGTAGCGGGGGGAAGCACAGATACGCAGTATTTT. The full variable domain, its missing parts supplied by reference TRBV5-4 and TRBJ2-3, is ETGVTQSPTHLIKTRGQQVTLRCSSQSGHNTVSWYQQALGQGPQFIFQYYREEENGRGNFPPRFSGLQFPNYSSELNVNALELDDSALYLCASSLVVAGGSTDTQYFGPGTRLTVL.

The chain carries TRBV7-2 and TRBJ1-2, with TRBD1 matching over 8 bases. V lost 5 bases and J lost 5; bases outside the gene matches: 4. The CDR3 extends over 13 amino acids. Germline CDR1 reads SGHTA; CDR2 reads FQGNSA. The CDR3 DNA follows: TGTGCCAGCAGCCGAGGACAGGGTTATGGCTACACCTTC. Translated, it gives CASSRGQGYGYTF.

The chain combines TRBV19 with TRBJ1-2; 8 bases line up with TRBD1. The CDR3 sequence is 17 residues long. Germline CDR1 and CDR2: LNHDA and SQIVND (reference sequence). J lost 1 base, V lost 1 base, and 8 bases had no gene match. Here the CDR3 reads CASSIVAGGNVNYGYTF. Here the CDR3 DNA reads TGTGCCAGTAGTATAGTTGCAGGGGGCAACGTTAACTATGGCTACACCTTC.

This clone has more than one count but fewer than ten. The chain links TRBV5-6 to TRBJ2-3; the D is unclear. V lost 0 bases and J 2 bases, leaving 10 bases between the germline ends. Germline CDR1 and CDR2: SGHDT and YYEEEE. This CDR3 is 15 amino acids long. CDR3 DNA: TGTGCCAGCAGCTTGGGCAGTCCCGTCACAGATACGCAGTATTTT. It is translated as CASSLGSPVTDTQYF.